The sequence of this T cell receptor (beta chain) was determined in a study of cytomegalovirus exposure and HLA in healthy donors (dated by TCRdb to the late 2010s). About the investigation overall: In an earlier analysis of 450 to 750 of the donors, approximately 300 Gb of sequence data and 90 million to 120 million unique TCR beta sequences from roughly 190 million T cells were reported. An early release covering about 600 HLA-typed donors comprised approximately 300 gigabases of sequencing data and around 86 million unique TCR sequences. The genetic ancestry cluster associated with self-reported Caucasian donors included approximately 85% of the roughly 410 genotyped donors. The aim of the study was to test whether cataloging public T cell receptors could identify signatures of past pathogen exposure. The study used immunosequencing to profile the T cell repertoires of 666 subjects and linked those repertoires to cytomegalovirus serostatus. Besides the first cohort of more than 650 subjects, a separate validation cohort made up of 120 or so different subjects was used. High-throughput TCR immunosequencing, statistical association of individual TCRs with disease status, and machine learning were combined to predict cytomegalovirus infection status. To study patterns of TCR occurrence, a later analysis re-analyzed previously published TCR beta repertoires from just over 650 donors and added high-resolution HLA genotyping. In the later analysis, no new phenotypic data were used to find candidate immune exposures; instead, reliance was placed on TCR beta sequences and their occurrence across donors. In an earlier analysis of around 540 of the donors, high-throughput TCR beta sequencing was used to judge whether each TCR beta V gene segment behaved as functional or pseudogenic. Alongside the repertoire data, information on donor age, sex, ethnicity and CMV serostatus was compiled. A later genetic analysis took genome-wide SNP genotypes for 398 of the 666 donors and used that subset as a discovery cohort. Every repertoire in the discovery cohort had been generated on one and the same sequencing platform. HLA typing included class I and class II loci at four-digit resolution. The number of donors typed differed by locus, with about 629-640 for A, B, C, DRB1 and DQB1, more than 500 for DQA1, about 610 for DPA1, and around 460 for DPB1. Four or five DR-DQ haplotypes were handled as single units for association and clustering because linkage in the cohort was strong. Among approximately 370 genotyped donors of the cohort, an average of approximately 240,000 unique TCR beta nucleotide sequences was sequenced per donor, of which approximately 18% were non-productive.

General conclusions and limits of the study: It was suggested by the authors that the approach could potentially be generalized to other disease states and immunological phenotypes. A group of highly shared sequence variants was considered likely to be a technical artifact of the sequencing pipeline. In a later analysis, several top co-occurrence clusters were reported to appear linked to parvovirus B19, influenza, CMV and Epstein-Barr virus. Over 15 rarely observed V segments, including chromosome 9 orphons, were excluded from the earlier analysis of several hundred of the donors because counts were too low. A later genetic analysis reported fewer N-insertions in productive TCRs among donors in an Asian-associated ancestry cluster than the 666-donor mean. Compared with equally common non-associated chains, HLA-associated TCR beta chains in a later analysis were more clonally expanded and had lower generation probabilities. Strong co-occurrence of HLA alleles, especially DR and DQ, made assigning TCR associations to individual alleles difficult. In this cohort, only TCR beta chains were sequenced, and detectable features were limited by the absence of alpha or paired-chain data. Across donors, most TCR sequences were observed very rarely, whereas some public TCRs were present in many individuals. Roughly uniform sequencing depth across donors was assumed in presence/absence analyses, although this assumption may not hold. Immune exposure information for the cohort was limited to CMV serostatus. In an earlier analysis of 450 to 750 of the donors, most TCR beta V segments appeared in productive rearrangements about 87% or about 30% of the time, broadly matching IMGT annotations. A later analysis associated about 17,000 TCR beta sequences with specific HLA alleles at a false discovery rate of 0.05. Linkage disequilibrium might explain the correlated functional status among segregating V segments, but an unknown experimental factor could not be ruled out. According to a later analysis, TCR association rates differed among HLA loci, with DRB1 alleles showing the most associated TCRs and HLA-C alleles showing the fewest. A further reported finding was that TCR beta sequences accurately predicted the HLA-A and HLA-B alleles for most subjects in the first cohort. A few of the identified cytomegalovirus-associated TCR beta chains were confirmed in vitro to be specific for cytomegalovirus antigens. The 87-base-pair reads could not distinguish some IMGT-functional V segments, including TRBV6-2 and TRBV6-3, so those segments were excluded. HLA typing was unavailable for some donors at each locus, so association tests used only the typed subset. According to a later analysis, most CMV-associated TCR beta chains appeared to be HLA-restricted, and the HLA associations seemed to be driven largely by CMV exposure. In both the original and validation cohorts, the classifier was reported to diagnose cytomegalovirus status with high specificity and sensitivity. The study gave a list of 150 to 200 TCR beta chains associated with cytomegalovirus. V-gene and J-gene trimming of TCR beta chains was associated with a missense DCLRE1C variant in a later genetic analysis, and the association was replicated in an independent cohort.

Trimming costs V 2 bases and J 7 bases, and their ends lie 11 bases apart. CDR1 and CDR2, looked up from the germline V gene (reference sequence), are GTSNPN and SVGIG. CDR3 length: 13 amino acids, cysteine to phenylalanine. Only the CDR3 portion is preserved as DNA: 39 bases, with reading frame beginning at the first base. Libraries were constructed by the immunoSEQ multiplex PCR assay. The multiplex PCR relied on a mix of 60 forward primers for TCR Vbeta segments and 13 reverse primers for TCR Jbeta segments. The CDR3 region of rearranged TCR beta genes was amplified from genomic DNA by a multiplex PCR assay. Amplified TCR beta libraries were sequenced as 87-base-pair reads on the Illumina HiSeq System. For the original study's pipeline: A later analysis counted about 76 million unique TCR beta chains across the 700 or so repertoires, and roughly 10 million of these chains were shared by at least two donors. A nearest-neighbor algorithm error-corrected the raw reads and collapsed the reads into unique sequences, merging closely related sequences to remove PCR and sequencing errors. V, D and J gene segments were assigned by aligning CDR3 sequences to IMGT reference sequences. For a sequence to be retained, a match of at least six nucleotides was required to both a V gene segment and a J gene segment. Rearrangements were classified as productive when the CDR3 lacked stop codons and remained in frame with V and J, and all other rearrangements were classified as non-productive. Following IMGT convention, CDR3 was defined as the stretch from the second conserved V-encoded cysteine to the conserved J-encoded phenylalanine. In an earlier analysis of approximately 500 of the donors, sequences lacking an unambiguous match to a single V gene segment were excluded. An earlier analysis of fewer than 750 of the donors classified V segments as functional when productive rearrangements were above 56.7% and as segregating when the standard deviation between donors was above 5%. To diagnose cytomegalovirus status from the catalog of TCR beta chain sequences, a statistical classification framework was built. In a later analysis, TCR nucleotide sequences were compared against IMGT/GENE-DB human TR gene sequences so that V and J genes could be assigned. Using the TCRdist pipeline, a later analysis assigned CDR3 sequences along with most-parsimonious VDJ recombination scenarios. A later analysis defined each TCR beta chain by its CDR3 amino acid sequence plus V-gene family, and excluded reads lacking a unique V-gene family. In a later analysis, 450 to 600 highly shared, low-generation-probability nucleotide sequences were removed to address suspected cross-contamination and a sequencing artifact. In a later analysis, a clonal expansion index was calculated for each public chain from normalized within-repertoire ranks of inferred template counts. Generation probabilities in a later analysis came from a VDJ recombination model fitted to out-of-frame rearrangements, and those results were checked against IGoR. In a later analysis, TCR-TCR, TCR-HLA and TCR-CMV co-occurrence was scored with hypergeometric tests, and a repertoire-size bias correction was applied to TCR pairs. A later analysis estimated false discovery rates by permuting HLA or CMV assignments 20 times. In a later analysis, co-occurring TCRs were grouped with DBSCAN, and TCRdist sequence similarity was added when clustering was performed within HLA-allele-positive subsets. Co-occurrence clustering excluded repertoires with fewer than 30,000 or more than 120,000 public chains, plus five with anomalous nucleotide sharing. As stored in TCRdb, this immuneACCESS dataset retains in-frame rearrangements with V and J assigned. A fraction of the clones does not appear; measured against another copy, unresolved V genes explain less than half of the discrepancy, and the remainder lacks a known reason. V, J and clone size derive from that table, while D and trimming were established from the DNA sequence. This sample lists about 100,000 clones; 81% were detected once. The ten biggest clones cover around 2.4% of the sample.

Worth noting for this clone: The clone's antigen remains unknown. The record has no base qualities; no much larger clone is one base away.

The cohort was made up of roughly 670 healthy bone marrow donors. All cohort members were sampled while nominally healthy, although unrecorded immune exposures were likely present. The donor was CMV seronegative and belonged to the group of 352 seronegative cohort members. A peripheral blood sample was collected from each donor, and TCR beta sequencing was performed on peripheral blood mononuclear cells. The Qiagen DNeasy Blood Extraction Kit was used to extract genomic DNA from the blood cell samples. This receptor was obtained from a young man in good health and CMV-seronegative. The sample taken for sequencing was PBMCs. The rearrangement combines TRBV30 with TRBJ1-4, with TRBD1 perhaps the D gene, on 5 matching bases. DNA sequence: TGTGCCTGGAGTAACAGCGGGGGTGAAAAACTGTTTTTT. Protein translation: CAWSNSGGEKLFF.